This TCR beta chain was recovered during a study of beta chain features in type 1 diabetes. About this clone itself: What it binds is unknown.

Overall study results and limits: Researchers could not determine here whether HLA type influences TCRB rearrangement. Type 1 diabetes patients had TCRB CDR3s that were shorter (moderately but significantly so) in all four CD4+ subsets.

cDNA synthesis used the whole RNA isolate, giving expressed TCRB sequences. Repertoires were generated with immunoSEQ multiplex PCR, while TCRdb's copy carries only in-frame clones and drops some. The sample has 200,000 to 300,000 clones; 20% are singletons. The authors obtained over 95% purity in all sorted populations. Sequencing used naive CD4+ T cells from blood. This receptor was identified in a woman aged 40 to 55 with type 1 diabetes.

The CDR3 DNA reads TGTGCCAGCAGCGTCGGGACAGATCAAGCTTTCTTT. This codes for CASSVGTDQAFF. The chain has TRBV2 and TRBJ1-1; 7 bases agree with TRBD1. Trimming removed 6 bases from V and 9 bases from J; junction bases left unmatched: 7. Per the germline V gene, CDR1 is SNHLY and CDR2 is FYNNEI. This CDR3 is built from 12 residues.